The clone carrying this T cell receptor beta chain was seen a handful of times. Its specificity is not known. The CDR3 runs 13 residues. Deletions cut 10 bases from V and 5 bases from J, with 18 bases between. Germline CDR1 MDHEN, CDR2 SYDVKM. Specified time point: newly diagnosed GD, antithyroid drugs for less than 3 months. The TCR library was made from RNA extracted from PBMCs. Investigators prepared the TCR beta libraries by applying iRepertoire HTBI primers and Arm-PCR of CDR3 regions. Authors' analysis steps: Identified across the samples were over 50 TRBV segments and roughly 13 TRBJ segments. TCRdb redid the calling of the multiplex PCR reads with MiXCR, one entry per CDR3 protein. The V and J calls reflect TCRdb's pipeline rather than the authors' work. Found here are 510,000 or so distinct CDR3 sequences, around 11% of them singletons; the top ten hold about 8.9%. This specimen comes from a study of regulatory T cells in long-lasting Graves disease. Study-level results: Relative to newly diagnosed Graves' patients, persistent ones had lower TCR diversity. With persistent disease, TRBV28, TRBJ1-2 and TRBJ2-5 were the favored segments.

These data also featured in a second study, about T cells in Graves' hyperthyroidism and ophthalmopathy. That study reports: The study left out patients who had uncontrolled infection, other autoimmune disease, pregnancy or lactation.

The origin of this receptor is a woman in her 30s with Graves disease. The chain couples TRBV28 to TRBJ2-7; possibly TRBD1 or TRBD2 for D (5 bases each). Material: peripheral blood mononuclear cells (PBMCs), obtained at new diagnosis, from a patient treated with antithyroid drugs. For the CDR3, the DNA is TGTGCCACCCTCGGGGCAGGGAACCACGAGCAGTACTTC. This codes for CATLGAGNHEQYF. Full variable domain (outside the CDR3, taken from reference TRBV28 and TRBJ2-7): DVKVTQSSRYLVKRTGEKVFLECVQDMDHENMFWYRQDPGLGLRLIYFSYDVKMKEKGDIPEGYSVSREKKERFSLILESASTNQTSMYLCATLGAGNHEQYFGPGTRLTVT.